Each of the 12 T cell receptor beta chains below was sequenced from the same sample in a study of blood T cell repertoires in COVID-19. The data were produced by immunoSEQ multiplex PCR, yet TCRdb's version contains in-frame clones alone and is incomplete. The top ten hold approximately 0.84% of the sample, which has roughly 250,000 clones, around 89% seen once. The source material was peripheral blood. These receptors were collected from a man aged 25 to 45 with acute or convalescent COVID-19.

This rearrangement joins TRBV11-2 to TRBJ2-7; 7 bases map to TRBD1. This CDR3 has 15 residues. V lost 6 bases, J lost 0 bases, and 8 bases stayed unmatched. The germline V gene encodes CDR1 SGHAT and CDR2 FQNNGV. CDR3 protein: CASRSIRDSSYEQYF. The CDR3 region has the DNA TGTGCCAGCAGGTCGATCCGGGACAGCTCCTACGAGCAGTACTTC.

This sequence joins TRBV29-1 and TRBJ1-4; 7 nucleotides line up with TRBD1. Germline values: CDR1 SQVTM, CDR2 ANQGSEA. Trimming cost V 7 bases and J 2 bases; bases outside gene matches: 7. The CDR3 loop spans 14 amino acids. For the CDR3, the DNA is TGCAGCGCCACCCAGACAGGGACTAATGAAAAACTGTTTTTT. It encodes CSATQTGTNEKLFF.

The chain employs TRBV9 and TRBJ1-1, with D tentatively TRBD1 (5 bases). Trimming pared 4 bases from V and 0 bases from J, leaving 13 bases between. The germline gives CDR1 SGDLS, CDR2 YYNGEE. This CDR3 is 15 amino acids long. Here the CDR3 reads CASSRGVLVNTEAFF. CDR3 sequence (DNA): TGTGCCAGCAGCCGGGGGGTATTGGTGAACACTGAAGCTTTCTTT.

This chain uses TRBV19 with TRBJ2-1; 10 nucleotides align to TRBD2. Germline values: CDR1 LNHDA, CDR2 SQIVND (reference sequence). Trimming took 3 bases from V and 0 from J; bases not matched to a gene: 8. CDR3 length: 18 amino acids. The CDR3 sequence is CASSMRLAGATSYNEQFF. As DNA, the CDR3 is TGTGCCAGTAGTATGAGGCTAGCGGGAGCCACCTCCTACAATGAGCAGTTCTTC.

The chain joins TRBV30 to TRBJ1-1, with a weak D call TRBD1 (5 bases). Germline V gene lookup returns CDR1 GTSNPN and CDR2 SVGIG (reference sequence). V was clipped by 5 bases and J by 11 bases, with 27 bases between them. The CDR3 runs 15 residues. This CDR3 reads CAWGPSPGTLARAFF. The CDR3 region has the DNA TGTGCCTGGGGCCCTAGTCCAGGGACTTTAGCTCGGGCTTTCTTT.

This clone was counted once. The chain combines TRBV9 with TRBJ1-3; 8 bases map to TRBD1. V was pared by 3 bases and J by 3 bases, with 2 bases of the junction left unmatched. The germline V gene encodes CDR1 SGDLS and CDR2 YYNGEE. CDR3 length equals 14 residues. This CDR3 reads CASSGGQVGNTIYF. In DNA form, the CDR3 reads TGTGCCAGCAGCGGGGGACAGGTTGGAAACACCATATATTTT.

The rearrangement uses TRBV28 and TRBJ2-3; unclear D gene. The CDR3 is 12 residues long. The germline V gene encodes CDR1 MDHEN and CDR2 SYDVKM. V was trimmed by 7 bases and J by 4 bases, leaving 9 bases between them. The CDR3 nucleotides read TGTGCCAGCACCATCCCCCCAGATACGCAGTATTTT. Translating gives CASTIPPDTQYF.

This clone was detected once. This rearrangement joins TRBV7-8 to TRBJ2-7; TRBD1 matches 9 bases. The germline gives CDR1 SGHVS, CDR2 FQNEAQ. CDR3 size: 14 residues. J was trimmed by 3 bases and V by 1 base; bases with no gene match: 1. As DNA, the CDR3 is TGTGCCAGCAGCTTAGGGGGACAGGGCTACGAGCAGTACTTC. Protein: CASSLGGQGYEQYF.

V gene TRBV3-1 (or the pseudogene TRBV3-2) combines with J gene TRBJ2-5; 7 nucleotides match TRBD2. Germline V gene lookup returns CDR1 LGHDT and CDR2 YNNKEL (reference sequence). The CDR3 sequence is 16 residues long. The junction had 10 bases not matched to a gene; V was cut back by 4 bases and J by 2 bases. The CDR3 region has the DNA TGTGCCAGCAGCCCTTCCACTCTAGCGGAACAAGAGACCCAGTACTTC. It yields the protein CASSPSTLAEQETQYF.

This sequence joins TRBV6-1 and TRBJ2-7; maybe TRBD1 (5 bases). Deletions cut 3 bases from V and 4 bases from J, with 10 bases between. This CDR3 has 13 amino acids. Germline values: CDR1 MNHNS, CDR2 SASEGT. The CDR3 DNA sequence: TGTGCCAGCAGTGATAACAGGCGATACGAGCAGTACTTC. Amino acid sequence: CASSDNRRYEQYF.

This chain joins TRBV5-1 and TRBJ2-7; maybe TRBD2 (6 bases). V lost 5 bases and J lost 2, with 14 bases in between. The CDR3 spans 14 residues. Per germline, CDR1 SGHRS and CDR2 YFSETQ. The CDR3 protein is CASREPGLPYEQYF. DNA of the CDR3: TGCGCCAGCAGGGAACCGGGACTCCCCTACGAGCAGTACTTC.

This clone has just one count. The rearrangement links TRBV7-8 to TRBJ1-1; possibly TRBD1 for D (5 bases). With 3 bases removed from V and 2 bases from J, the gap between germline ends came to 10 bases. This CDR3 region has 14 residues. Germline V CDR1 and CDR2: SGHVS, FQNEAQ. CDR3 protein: CASSLVGGNTEAFF. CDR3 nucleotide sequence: TGTGCCAGCAGCTTGGTGGGGGGAAACACTGAAGCTTTCTTT.